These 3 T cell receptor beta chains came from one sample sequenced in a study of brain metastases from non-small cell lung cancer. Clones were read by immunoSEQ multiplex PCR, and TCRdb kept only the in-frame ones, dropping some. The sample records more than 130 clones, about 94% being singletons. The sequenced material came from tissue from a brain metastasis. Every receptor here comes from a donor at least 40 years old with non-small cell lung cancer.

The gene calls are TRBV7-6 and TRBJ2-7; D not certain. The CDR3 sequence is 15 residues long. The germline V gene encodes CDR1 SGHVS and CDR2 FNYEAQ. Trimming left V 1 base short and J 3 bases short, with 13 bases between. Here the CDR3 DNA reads TGTGCCAGCAGCTTAGACCAGGATCCGAACTACGAGCAGTACTTC. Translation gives CASSLDQDPNYEQYF.

The CDR3 loop reads CASRNLLYTIRTEAFF. The CDR3 DNA sequence: TGTGCCAGCAGGAATTTATTATACACAATTCGCACTGAAGCTTTCTTT. The chain is built from TRBV21-1 and TRBJ1-1; the table's D call, TRBD1, has no DNA check behind it. TRBV21-1 is described as a pseudogene. There are 16 residues in the CDR3.

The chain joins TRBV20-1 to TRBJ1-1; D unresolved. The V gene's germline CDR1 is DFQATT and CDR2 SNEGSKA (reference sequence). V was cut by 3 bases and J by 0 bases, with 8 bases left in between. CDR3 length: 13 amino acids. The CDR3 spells CSASRRMNTEAFF. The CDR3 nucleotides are TGCAGTGCTAGTAGGCGGATGAACACTGAAGCTTTCTTT.